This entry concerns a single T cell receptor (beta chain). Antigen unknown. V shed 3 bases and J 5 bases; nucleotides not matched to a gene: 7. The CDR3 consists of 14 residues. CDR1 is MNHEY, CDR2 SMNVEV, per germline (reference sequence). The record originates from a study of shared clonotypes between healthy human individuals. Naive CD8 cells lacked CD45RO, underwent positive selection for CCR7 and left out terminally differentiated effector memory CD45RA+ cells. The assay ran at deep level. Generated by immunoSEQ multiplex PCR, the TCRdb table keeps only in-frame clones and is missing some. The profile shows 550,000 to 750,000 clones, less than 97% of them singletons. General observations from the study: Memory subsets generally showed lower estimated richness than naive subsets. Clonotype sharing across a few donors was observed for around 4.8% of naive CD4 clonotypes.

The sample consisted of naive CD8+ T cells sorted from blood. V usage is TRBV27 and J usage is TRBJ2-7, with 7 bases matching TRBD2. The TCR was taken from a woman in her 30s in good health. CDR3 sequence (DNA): TGTGCCAGCAGTTTGGGAGGGTCCATCCACGAGCAGTACTTC. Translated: CASSLGGSIHEQYF.